The rows below give T cell receptor beta chains drawn from one sample of a study of shared clonotypes between healthy human individuals. Profiling relied on immunoSEQ multiplex PCR, and the TCRdb table lists in-frame clones only, not all of them. The table has around 1.5 million clones, about 98% seen once. The sequenced sample consisted of naive CD4+ T cells sorted from blood. These receptors were collected from a man younger than 40 in good health. The CDR3 runs from the conserved cysteine through the conserved F or W. Fields, in order: J gene, D gene, V gene, CDR3 protein. The D gene is left open where the match is weak.

TRBJ1-5 | . | TRBV9 | CASSPNGASNQPQHF
TRBJ2-1 | . | TRBV10-1 | CASSPAGFSSYNEQFF
TRBJ2-2 | TRBD2 | TRBV6-4 | CASRASGTGELFF
TRBJ1-3 | . | TRBV5-1 | CASSFDDTGNTIYF
TRBJ1-1 | . | TRBV4-1 | CASSLALLDTEAFF
TRBJ1-1 | . | TRBV27 | CASSLSRLGGGTEAFF
TRBJ2-3 | TRBD2 | TRBV6-4 | CASSDREGIAQYF
TRBJ2-7 | . | TRBV7-9 | CASSQDGIYEQYF
TRBJ1-5 | . | TRBV23-1 | CASSQPRDSNQPQHF
TRBJ2-2 | TRBD2 | TRBV12-5 | CASGLVLAGNTGELFF
TRBJ1-1 | . | TRBV7-2 | CASSSVQRARGAFF
TRBJ1-5 | . | TRBV2 | CASSDSTGNQPQHF
TRBJ2-1 | . | TRBV9 | CASSLSPHNEQFF
TRBJ2-7 | TRBD1 | TRBV18 | CASSPAGTGVYEQYF
TRBJ2-2 | . | TRBV7-6 | CASSLGRPDTGELFF
TRBJ1-5 | . | TRBV9 | CASSVGAGGNQPQHF
TRBJ2-2 | TRBD1 | TRBV4-2 | CASSQTGGATGTGELFF
TRBJ2-3 | . | TRBV28 | CASRDGNTQYF
TRBJ2-7 | . | TRBV21-1 | CASSLWGTSGSYEQYF
TRBJ2-3 | . | TRBV28 | CASKEVGTDTQYF
TRBJ2-6 | . | TRBV19 | CASSISVRVGANVLTF
TRBJ2-1 | TRBD1 | TRBV15 | CATSRRTGGWSQFF
TRBJ1-2 | TRBD1 | TRBV28 | CASSTTGSGGYGYTF
TRBJ1-4 | . | TRBV2 | CASSEAGVGYEKLFF
TRBJ2-3 | TRBD2 | TRBV9 | CASSPTSGVLTDTQYF
TRBJ1-2 | . | TRBV19 | CASNWGIDYGYTF
TRBJ1-3 | . | TRBV28 | CASSDPGSSGNTIYF
TRBJ1-2 | . | TRBV6-5 | CASSRTSHYGYTF
TRBJ2-1 | TRBD1 | TRBV5-5 | CASSLGPGGSYNEQFF
TRBJ2-7 | . | TRBV18 | CASSRGGKSSYEQYF
TRBJ1-4 | TRBD1 | TRBV28 | CASHNRGINEKLFF
TRBJ2-7 | . | TRBV30 | CAWSNQGGDSYEQYF
TRBJ1-2 | TRBD1 | TRBV5-6 | CASSSAGTGNYGYTF
TRBJ2-3 | . | TRBV6-4 | CASFSLEITDTQYF
TRBJ1-2 | TRBD1 | TRBV27 | CASRGGQGFYGYTF
TRBJ2-1 | TRBD1 | TRBV5-4 | CASSPGQGDYNEQFF
TRBJ2-1 | TRBD2 | TRBV7-8 | CASSFGLADEQFF
TRBJ2-7 | TRBD2 | TRBV4-1 | CASSPRDGRERSYEQYF